Below are 10 T cell receptor beta chains sequenced from a single sample in a study of vaccination effects on CD4 cells after COVID-19. The table came from immunoSEQ multiplex PCR; TCRdb's copy has only in-frame clones and leaves some out. Here the sample spans some 40,000 clones, less than 85% being singletons. What these receptors recognize is not known. Following culture for around 10 days, CD4+ T cells were isolated. According to PCR results, the person was infected with SARS-CoV-2 between March and December 2020. BNT162b2 vaccine or mRNA-1273 vaccine was given to participants in two doses. Sequenced here: CD4+ T cells from PBMCs cultured without peptide, sampled after COVID-19 vaccination. The receptors were sampled from a human donor who had a prior SARS-CoV-2 infection.

This clone was counted once. The chain recombines TRBV3-1 (or the pseudogene TRBV3-2) with TRBJ1-5; D possibly corresponds to TRBD1 (6 bases). The ends were cut back, 1 base at V and 5 bases at J, with 15 bases in the middle. This CDR3 is 16 amino acids long. Germline CDR1 LGHDT, CDR2 YNNKEL (reference sequence). The CDR3 protein is CASSQAGGGSDQPQHF. In nucleotides, the CDR3 is TGTGCCAGCAGCCAAGCCGGAGGGGGTTCCGATCAGCCCCAGCATTTT.

The V gene is TRBV7-3, the J gene TRBJ1-1, with D tentatively TRBD1 (5 bases). Trimming cost V 1 base and J 2 bases, with 11 bases left between them. The CDR3 spans 15 residues. The germline V gene has CDR1 SGHTA and CDR2 FQGTGA. CDR3 residues: CASSLRQSLNTEAFF. The CDR3 nucleotides are TGTGCCAGCAGCTTAAGACAGTCTCTAAACACTGAAGCTTTCTTT.

J is TRBJ1-3 and V is TRBV9; tentative D call: TRBD1 (5 bases). The CDR3 sequence is 15 residues long. Looked up from germline, CDR1 is SGDLS and CDR2 is YYNGEE. V was trimmed by 3 bases and J by 0 bases, leaving 10 bases between them. This CDR3 is CASSGQFSSGNTIYF. DNA for the CDR3: TGTGCCAGCAGCGGACAGTTTAGCTCTGGAAACACCATATATTTT.

This clone appeared once. V gene TRBV7-8 combines with J gene TRBJ2-2; the match to TRBD1 covers 8 bases. V lost 4 bases to trimming and J lost 4 bases; unmatched junction nucleotides: 5. The CDR3 extends over 15 amino acids. CDR1 SGHVS and CDR2 FQNEAQ come from the germline V gene. The CDR3 DNA reads as TGTGCCAGCAGCTCCCGGACAGGGAGCACCGGGGAGCTGTTTTTT. Translated: CASSSRTGSTGELFF.

The chain links TRBV5-4 to TRBJ2-5, with 11 bases identical to TRBD2. Germline CDR1 is SGHNT and CDR2 is YYREEE (reference sequence). CDR3 size: 16 residues. V trimming: 5 bases; J trimming: 4 bases; junction bases outside the gene matches: 10. CDR3 amino acids: CASRISGGAGRETQYF. The DNA for the CDR3 is TGTGCCAGCAGAATTAGCGGGGGGGCAGGACGAGAGACCCAGTACTTC.

This chain joins TRBV5-1 and TRBJ2-5, with D possibly matching TRBD1 (5 bases). V lost 3 bases, J lost 1 base, and 10 bases lay in between. Germline-derived CDR1 and CDR2 are SGHRS and YFSETQ. This CDR3 comprises 14 residues. In nucleotides, the CDR3 is TGCGCCAGCAGCTCGGAAGGGGCCCAAGAGACCCAGTACTTC. Translated, it gives CASSSEGAQETQYF. Using reference TRBV5-1 and TRBJ2-5 for the parts outside the CDR3, the full variable domain is KAGVTQTPRYLIKTRGQQVTLSCSPISGHRSVSWYQQTPGQGLQFLFEYFSETQRNKGNFPGRFSGRQFSNSRSEMNVSTLELGDSALYLCASSSEGAQETQYFGPGTRLLVL.

The DNA for the CDR3 is TGTGCCAGCAGCCTGAGGGGGCGCGGCAATCAGCCCCAGCATTTT. This encodes CASSLRGRGNQPQHF. This chain uses TRBV5-8 with TRBJ1-5; 7 nucleotides line up with TRBD1. V shed 4 bases and J 2 bases; nucleotides not matched to a gene: 6. Germline assignment: CDR1 SGHTS and CDR2 YDEGEE. The CDR3 has 15 residues.

This chain joins TRBV4-1 and TRBJ2-3, with D possibly TRBD2 on 6 matching bases. The CDR3 runs 16 residues. V was cut by 3 bases and J by 11 bases, with 24 bases left in between. Germline-derived CDR1 and CDR2 are MGHRA and YSYEKL. The CDR3 coding sequence is TGCGCCAGCAGCCAGGTACTAGCAAAGCAGCCCCATGGGCAGTATTTT. It encodes CASSQVLAKQPHGQYF.

V is TRBV9 and J is TRBJ1-3, with 7 nucleotides matching TRBD1. Germline V gene lookup returns CDR1 SGDLS and CDR2 YYNGEE. The CDR3 loop spans 16 amino acids. With 0 bases clipped from V and 0 bases from J, the junction kept 3 bases outside the gene matches. The CDR3, as DNA: TGTGCCAGCAGCGTAGCTGGGACAGTCTCTGGAAACACCATATATTTT. It is translated as CASSVAGTVSGNTIYF.

This chain uses TRBV5-1 with TRBJ2-7; no firm D call. Germline CDR1 reads SGHRS; CDR2 reads YFSETQ. V lost 0 bases, J lost 3 bases, and 4 bases lay in between. This CDR3 region has 12 residues. The CDR3 loop is CASSLEGYEQYF. The CDR3 region has the DNA TGCGCCAGCAGCTTGGAAGGCTACGAGCAGTACTTC.